Each of the 8 T cell receptor beta chains below was sequenced from the same sample in a study of blood T cells in healthy people across ages. Through a sample-barcoded 5' primer and a J-beta primer mix, a second PCR was run for 7 to 11 cycles. MiXCR, run by TCRdb on the 5' RACE reads, gives a single entry per CDR3 protein. The table lists roughly 650,000 distinct CDR3 sequences, 32% of them singletons, with over 15% in the top ten. Sequenced sample: blood. Receptors were obtained from a woman of 80 years or more in good health.

This clonotype was counted at least ten times. The CDR3 loop is CASSYRSDSAPSYNEQFF. The CDR3 DNA reads TGTGCCAGCAGTTACCGATCCGACTCCGCTCCCTCCTACAATGAGCAGTTCTTC. V gene TRBV6-2 or TRBV6-3 combines with J gene TRBJ2-1; D is unclear. Trimming left V 2 bases short and J 0 bases short, with 17 bases between. There are 18 residues in the CDR3. Germline V lookup: CDR1 MNHEY, CDR2 SVGEGT.

Many counts were recorded for this clonotype. V and J are TRBV3-1 and TRBJ2-3, with D possibly matching TRBD1 (5 bases). Deletions cut 0 bases from V and 1 base from J, with 8 bases between. Germline V gene data show CDR1 as LGHDT and CDR2 as YNNKEL (reference sequence). This CDR3 contains 15 residues. CDR3 sequence reads: CASSQDPTGTDTQYF. CDR3 coding DNA: TGTGCCAGCAGCCAAGATCCGACAGGCACAGATACGCAGTATTTT.

At least ten counts were recorded for this clonotype. The rearrangement joins TRBV20-1 to TRBJ2-1; D gene ambiguous. This CDR3 has 15 residues. Germline values: CDR1 DFQATT, CDR2 SNEGSKA (reference sequence). V dropped 0 bases and J dropped 7 bases, with 16 bases sitting between them. CDR3 sequence: CSARDAAKANNEQFF. For the CDR3, the DNA is TGCAGTGCTAGAGATGCGGCTAAGGCTAATAATGAGCAGTTCTTC.

This clonotype occurred many times. This chain links TRBV20-1 with TRBJ2-1, with D maybe TRBD1 (5 bases). The ends were cut back, 2 bases at V and 2 bases at J, with 13 bases in the middle. The CDR3 spans 15 residues. CDR1 and CDR2 (germline): DFQATT, SNEGSKA (reference sequence). The CDR3 sequence: CSARKSGITYNEQFF. CDR3 DNA sequence: TGCAGTGCTAGAAAGTCAGGGATTACCTACAATGAGCAGTTCTTC.

This clonotype came up many times. V and J are TRBV7-2 and TRBJ2-3; D is ambiguous. The CDR3 is 16 residues long. Germline V gene sequence: CDR1 SGHTA, CDR2 FQGNSA. V was pared by 1 base and J by 1 base, with 12 bases between. In nucleotides, the CDR3 is TGTGCCAGCAGCTTAGATAGGTCTCACGGCACAGATACGCAGTATTTT. The encoded protein is CASSLDRSHGTDTQYF.

This clonotype has a handful of counts. This may be a read error: a much more frequent sequence differs by one nucleotide. The chain is built from TRBV12-3 or TRBV12-4 and TRBJ2-5, with 7 bases aligning to TRBD2. This CDR3 is built from 13 residues. CDR3 residues: CASRLAGRVPQYF. In DNA, the CDR3 is TGTGCCAGCAGGTTAGCGGGCCGGGTTCCCCAGTACTTC.

The table lists this clonotype with many counts. V is TRBV6-1 and J is TRBJ2-3; 9 bases match TRBD1. Germline V gene data show CDR1 as MNHNS and CDR2 as SASEGT. CDR3 length equals 16 residues. After removal of 6 bases from V and 0 bases from J, the junction contained 7 bases not matched to a gene. This CDR3 reads CASRDRGLDSTDTQYF. Written as DNA, the CDR3 is TGTGCCAGCAGGGACAGGGGACTGGATAGCACAGATACGCAGTATTTT.

The chain links TRBV30 to TRBJ2-2; a weak D match, TRBD2 (5 bases). Trimming left V 5 bases short and J 5 bases short, with 15 bases between. Germline V gene sequence: CDR1 GTSNPN, CDR2 SVGIG (reference sequence). This CDR3 has 14 residues. CDR3 coding DNA: TGTGCCTGGGGAGGTGACCCGAGGACCGGGGAGCTGTTTTTT. The encoded protein is CAWGGDPRTGELFF.